Below are 12 T cell receptor beta chains sequenced from a single sample in a study of blood T cell repertoires in COVID-19. TCRdb's table, derived via immunoSEQ multiplex PCR, lists solely in-frame clones and lacks some. This table holds 200,000 or so clones, roughly 76% found once. Sequenced input: peripheral blood. These receptors originate from a human donor in a cohort sampled during active COVID-19.

The gene calls are TRBV6-1 and TRBJ1-3; 9 bases align to TRBD1. This CDR3 is built from 14 residues. Germline assignment: CDR1 MNHNS and CDR2 SASEGT. V gave up 3 bases and J gave up 6 bases; unmatched junction bases: 3. DNA for the CDR3: TGTGCCAGCAGTGAGGACAGGGGTCCAAACACCATATATTTT. It is translated as CASSEDRGPNTIYF.

The chain combines TRBV29-1 with TRBJ1-1; tentatively, D is TRBD1 (5 bases). The CDR3 spans 12 residues. The germline V gene has CDR1 SQVTM and CDR2 ANQGSEA. V was trimmed by 6 bases and J by 5 bases, leaving 13 bases between them. CDR3 loop: CSVQGGRTEAFF. The CDR3 bases are TGCAGCGTGCAGGGAGGTAGAACTGAAGCTTTCTTT. Using reference TRBV29-1 and TRBJ1-1 for the parts outside the CDR3, the full variable domain is SAVISQKPSRDICQRGTSLTIQCQVDSQVTMMFWYRQQPGQSLTLIATANQGSEATYESGFVIDKFPISRPNLTFSTLTVSNMSPEDSSIYLCSVQGGRTEAFFGQGTRLTVV.

The V and J genes are TRBV6-2 or TRBV6-3 and TRBJ2-7, with a tentative D call TRBD2 (6 bases). The CDR3 has 15 amino acids. The germline V and J ends were trimmed by 4 bases and 0 bases, with 13 bases remaining between them. Germline CDR1 reads MNHEY; CDR2 reads SVGEGT. CDR3: CASSSPGLASYEQYF. The CDR3 DNA reads TGTGCCAGCAGTTCCCCGGGACTCGCCTCCTACGAGCAGTACTTC.

A few counts support this clone. The chain carries TRBV4-3 and TRBJ2-3; D possibly corresponds to TRBD2 (6 bases). V was cut by 1 base and J by 2 bases, with 10 bases left in between. Germline assignment: CDR1 LGHNA and CDR2 YSLEER. The CDR3 is 15 amino acids. The CDR3 sequence: CASSQGRAYTDTQYF. In nucleotides, the CDR3 is TGCGCCAGCAGCCAAGGGAGGGCTTACACAGATACGCAGTATTTT.

J is TRBJ2-7 and V is TRBV30, with D perhaps TRBD2 (6 bases). The CDR3 sequence is 14 residues long. With 6 bases removed from V and 4 bases from J, the gap between germline ends came to 19 bases. Germline-derived CDR1 and CDR2 are GTSNPN and SVGIG (reference sequence). CDR3 protein: CACKKDGRGYEQYF. CDR3 nucleotides: TGTGCCTGTAAGAAGGACGGGAGAGGGTACGAGCAGTACTTC.

A note on this clone: Different DNA sequences within this sample yield the same CDR3. The chain carries TRBV11-3 and TRBJ2-7; 7 nucleotides line up with TRBD2. J gave up 0 bases and V 3 bases, and 2 bases lay outside the gene matches. CDR1 and CDR2 from the germline V gene are SGHNT and YENEEA. The CDR3 is 14 amino acids. The CDR3 loop reads CASSFGGGSYEQYF. Written as DNA, the CDR3 is TGTGCCAGCAGCTTTGGCGGGGGCTCCTACGAGCAGTACTTC.

The chain employs TRBV11-2 and TRBJ1-1, with a weak D call TRBD1 (5 bases). Trimming stripped 2 bases from V and 2 bases from J, with 9 bases between. The CDR3 totals 14 residues. Germline assignment: CDR1 SGHAT and CDR2 FQNNGV. CDR3 loop: CASSLRQSNTEAFF. Written as DNA, the CDR3 is TGTGCCAGCAGCTTAAGACAGTCAAACACTGAAGCTTTCTTT.

This clone occurred a few times. The rearrangement uses TRBV7-3 and TRBJ1-5; D is ambiguous. This CDR3 region has 13 residues. Germline CDR1 SGHTA, CDR2 FQGTGA. Trimming cost V 1 base and J 5 bases, with 6 bases left between them. The CDR3 DNA sequence: TGTGCCAGCAGCTTAAGCCGGTATCAGCCCCAGCATTTT. This translates into CASSLSRYQPQHF. Combining the CDR3 with reference TRBV7-3 and TRBJ1-5 gives the whole variable domain GAGVSQTPSNKVTEKGKYVELRCDPISGHTALYWYRQSLGQGPEFLIYFQGTGAADDSGLPNDRFFAVRPEGSVSTLKIQRTERGDSAVYLCASSLSRYQPQHFGDGTRLSIL.

The chain has TRBV28 and TRBJ1-1, with 8 positions matching TRBD1. Trimming cost V 5 bases and J 5 bases; bases outside gene matches: 13. Germline values: CDR1 MDHEN, CDR2 SYDVKM. The CDR3 totals 16 residues. CDR3 bases: TGTGCCAGCAGTCCCCGGACAGGGAAAGTTGGGACTGAAGCTTTCTTT. Amino acids: CASSPRTGKVGTEAFF.

V gene TRBV7-3 combines with J gene TRBJ2-2, with 7 positions matching TRBD2. Trimming at V came to 6 bases and at J to 1 base, leaving 8 bases not matched to a gene. CDR3 length equals 16 residues. Per germline, CDR1 SGHTA and CDR2 FQGTGA. The CDR3 sequence: CASSLTVAGNTGELFF. In DNA, the CDR3 is TGTGCCAGCAGTCTCACGGTAGCGGGGAACACCGGGGAGCTGTTTTTT.

This chain links TRBV29-1 with TRBJ2-7; D unresolved. The CDR3 consists of 10 residues. Between the trimmed V and J ends, which lost 7 bases and 3 bases, there was a span of 7 bases. Germline V lookup: CDR1 SQVTM, CDR2 ANQGSEA. The CDR3 DNA follows: TGCAGCGCCCGAGACTACGAGCAGTACTTC. Amino acids: CSARDYEQYF.

This clone has only one observation. This sequence joins TRBV7-2 and TRBJ2-3; 10 bases are shared with TRBD2. Germline CDR1 reads SGHTA; CDR2 reads FQGNSA. The CDR3 totals 15 residues. V lost 6 bases to trimming and J lost 6 bases; unmatched junction nucleotides: 9. The CDR3 DNA follows: TGTGCCAGCAGACCATATAGCGGGAGGATGGATACGCAGTATTTT. The encoded protein is CASRPYSGRMDTQYF.